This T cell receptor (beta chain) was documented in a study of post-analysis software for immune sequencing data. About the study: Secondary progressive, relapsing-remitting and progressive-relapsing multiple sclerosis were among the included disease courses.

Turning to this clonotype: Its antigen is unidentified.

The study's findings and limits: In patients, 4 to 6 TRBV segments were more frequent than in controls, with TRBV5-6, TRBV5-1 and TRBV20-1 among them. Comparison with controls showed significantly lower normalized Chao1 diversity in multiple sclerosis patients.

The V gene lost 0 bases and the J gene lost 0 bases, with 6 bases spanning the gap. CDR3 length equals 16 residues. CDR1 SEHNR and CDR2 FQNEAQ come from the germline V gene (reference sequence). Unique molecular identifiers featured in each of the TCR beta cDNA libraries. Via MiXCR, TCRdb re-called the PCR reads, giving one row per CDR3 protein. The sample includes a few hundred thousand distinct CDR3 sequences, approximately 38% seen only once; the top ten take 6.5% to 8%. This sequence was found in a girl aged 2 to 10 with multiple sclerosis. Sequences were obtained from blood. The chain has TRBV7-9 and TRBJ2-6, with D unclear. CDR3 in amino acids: CASSLARSSGANVLTF. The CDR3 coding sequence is TGTGCCAGCAGCTTAGCCCGAAGCTCTGGGGCCAACGTCCTGACTTTC.